This T cell receptor beta chain is drawn from a study of cytomegalovirus exposure and HLA in healthy donors. Comment on this clone: Its specificity is unknown.

Overall study results and limits: On later analysis, the bulk of CMV-associated TCR beta chains appeared to be HLA-restricted.

Trimming shortened V by 5 bases and J by 9 bases, and 11 bases separated the two germline ends. CDR1 is DFQATT and CDR2 is SNEGSKA in the germline V gene (reference sequence). The length of the CDR3 is 11 residues. The donors (healthy individuals) were bone marrow donors. The PCR contained 60 Vbeta and 13 Jbeta primers. Study processing details: A later analysis counted approximately 88 million unique TCR beta chains, some 12 million shared. Data came from immunoSEQ multiplex PCR; TCRdb stores just in-frame clones and leaves some out. V and J calls and clone size are copied from that table; D and trimming were computed from the DNA. This table has over 100,000 clones, approximately 70% appearing once.

This rearrangement joins TRBV20-1 to TRBJ2-1; unclear D gene. The receptor was derived from a man under 40 in good health and CMV-seropositive. Sequencing input: PBMCs. CDR3 bases: TGCAGTGCTCTCCTCCTTCGTGAGCAGTTCTTC. Its translation: CSALLLREQFF.